This TCR beta chain emerged from a study of T cell repertoires in cytomegalovirus infection. Study as a whole: Public signatures in TCR beta pointed to CMV infection and matching HLA type. General study results and limits: Pooled public TCR beta family frequency picked out CMV carriers with the relevant HLA. In two of eight donors, the top clonotype was HLA-C-restricted CMV-specific.

With regard to this clonotype: Its target is not known.

Germline CDR1 and CDR2: ENHRY and SYGVKD. J lost 10 bases, V lost 3 bases, and 10 bases had no gene match. The CDR3 runs 14 residues. TCRdb ran MiXCR on the reads and lists one entry per CDR3 protein. The sample lists about 400,000 distinct CDR3 sequences, roughly 20% seen once, with about 10% in the top ten. The TCR originated in a human donor in good health (CMV status not recorded). Some clones in this sample may be carry-over from other donors' samples. Material: PBMCs. This chain links TRBV10-3 with TRBJ1-1; 8 bases map to TRBD1. For the CDR3, the DNA is TGTGCCATCAGTGAATCTACAGGGGGGTTTGGAGCTTTCTTT. Its protein is CAISESTGGFGAFF.